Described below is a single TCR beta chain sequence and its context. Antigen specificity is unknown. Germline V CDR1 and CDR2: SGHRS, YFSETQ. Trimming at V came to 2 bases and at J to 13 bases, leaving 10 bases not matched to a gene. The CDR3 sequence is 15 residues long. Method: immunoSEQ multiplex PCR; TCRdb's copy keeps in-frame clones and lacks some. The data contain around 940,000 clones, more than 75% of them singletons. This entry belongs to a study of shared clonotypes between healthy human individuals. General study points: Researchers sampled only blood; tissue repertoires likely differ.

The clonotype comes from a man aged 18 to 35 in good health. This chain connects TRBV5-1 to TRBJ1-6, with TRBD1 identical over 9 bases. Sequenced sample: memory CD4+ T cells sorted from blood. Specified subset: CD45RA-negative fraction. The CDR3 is CASSLTLDRGLPLHF. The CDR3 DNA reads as TGCGCCAGCAGCTTAACCCTGGACAGGGGCCTCCCCCTCCACTTT.